This passage covers 23 T cell receptor beta chains from one sample sequenced in a study of cytomegalovirus exposure and HLA in healthy donors. The study ran its PCR with 60 Vbeta and 13 Jbeta primers. Assay used: immunoSEQ multiplex PCR; TCRdb lists only in-frame clones, some missing. Seen here are nearly 200,000 clones, 75% to 80% observed once, and the top ten hold over 2%. Sequencing was done on a sample of PBMCs. Receptor source: a young woman in good health and CMV-seropositive.

This clone showed up just a few times. The genes are TRBV18 and TRBJ2-7; a possible D gene is TRBD1 (5 bases). The ends were cut back, 4 bases at V and 2 bases at J, with 18 bases in the middle. The germline V gene encodes CDR1 KGHSH and CDR2 LQKENI. The CDR3 covers 16 residues. The CDR3, as DNA: TGTGCCAGCTCACTGTCTCCAGGGCGCTCCACCTACGAGCAGTACTTC. As protein: CASSLSPGRSTYEQYF.

The rearrangement joins TRBV4-1 to TRBJ2-7; tentative D call: TRBD1 (5 bases). The germline V and J ends were trimmed by 4 bases and 3 bases, with 16 bases remaining between them. CDR3 size: 15 residues. Germline assignment: CDR1 MGHRA and CDR2 YSYEKL. The CDR3 DNA follows: TGCGCCAGCAGCCGAGACCTCATGGGGCTCTACGAGCAGTACTTC. Amino acids: CASSRDLMGLYEQYF.

The chain couples TRBV9 to TRBJ2-3, with D hard to call. CDR1 SGDLS and CDR2 YYNGEE come from the germline V gene. The V gene lost 5 bases and the J gene lost 0 bases, with 7 bases spanning the gap. This CDR3 spans 13 amino acids. The CDR3 is CASSLTSTDTQYF. DNA for the CDR3: TGTGCCAGCAGTCTTACTAGCACAGATACGCAGTATTTT.

This chain connects TRBV6-5 to TRBJ2-3; 10 nucleotides align to TRBD2. V was pared by 10 bases and J by 3 bases, with 4 bases of the junction left unmatched. Germline values: CDR1 MNHEY, CDR2 SVGAGI. The length of the CDR3 is 13 residues. In DNA form, the CDR3 reads TGTGCCACCAGCGGGGGGGGGACAGATACGCAGTATTTT. It yields the protein CATSGGGTDTQYF.

The V gene is TRBV19, the J gene TRBJ1-6; no clear D gene. This CDR3 has 12 residues. Germline assignment: CDR1 LNHDA and CDR2 SQIVND (reference sequence). V was pared by 4 bases and J by 7 bases, with 5 bases between. The CDR3: CASSTQNSPLHF. DNA of the CDR3: TGTGCCAGTAGTACGCAGAATTCACCCCTCCACTTT.

On this clone itself: The sample holds other DNA sequences that translate to the same CDR3. The J gene is TRBJ2-3, the V gene TRBV28; D not certain. The CDR3 runs to 11 residues. The V end lost 4 bases, the J end lost 6 bases, and 5 bases lay between the germline ends. Germline CDR1 reads MDHEN; CDR2 reads SYDVKM. The CDR3 DNA sequence: TGTGCCAGCAGTTCGAGGGATACGCAGTATTTT. It codes for CASSSRDTQYF.

The chain is built from TRBV28 and TRBJ2-7, with TRBD1 matching 8 bases. V gave up 6 bases and J gave up 3 bases; unmatched junction bases: 10. Germline V gives CDR1 MDHEN, CDR2 SYDVKM. This CDR3 comprises 15 residues. CDR3 sequence reads: CASSGQGALSYEQYF. The CDR3, as DNA: TGTGCCAGCAGCGGCCAGGGGGCATTGAGCTACGAGCAGTACTTC.

V gene TRBV28 combines with J gene TRBJ2-5, with 9 positions matching TRBD1. There are 16 residues in the CDR3. CDR1 MDHEN and CDR2 SYDVKM come from the germline V gene. V was pared by 6 bases and J by 7 bases, with 15 bases of the junction left unmatched. DNA of the CDR3: TGTGCCAGCAGGGCCGCGGGACAGGGCTTCGGGGGGACCCAGTACTTC. Translated: CASRAAGQGFGGTQYF.

This chain links TRBV4-3 with TRBJ2-7, with TRBD2 identical over 15 bases. CDR1 is LGHNA and CDR2 is YSLEER in the germline V gene. V shed 1 base and J 2 bases; nucleotides not matched to a gene: 6. The CDR3 has 18 residues. As DNA, the CDR3 is TGCGCCAGCAGCCAAGGGACTAGCGGGAGGGCCGATCCCTACGAGCAGTACTTC. It encodes CASSQGTSGRADPYEQYF.

The table lists this clone with a few counts. The chain has TRBV28 and TRBJ2-3, with D possibly being TRBD1 (5 bases). The V gene lost 5 bases and the J gene lost 1 base, with 13 bases spanning the gap. Germline V CDR1 and CDR2: MDHEN, SYDVKM. The CDR3 is 15 residues long. Here the CDR3 DNA reads TGTGCCAGCAGTACACGACAGCTCGGCACAGATACGCAGTATTTT. Protein: CASSTRQLGTDTQYF. The whole variable domain, filled in from reference TRBV28 and TRBJ2-3, reads DVKVTQSSRYLVKRTGEKVFLECVQDMDHENMFWYRQDPGLGLRLIYFSYDVKMKEKGDIPEGYSVSREKKERFSLILESASTNQTSMYLCASSTRQLGTDTQYFGPGTRLTVL.

This sequence joins TRBV7-2 and TRBJ2-5; D is perhaps TRBD2 (5 bases). The CDR3 consists of 14 residues. V was shortened by 3 bases and J by 5 bases, with 13 bases between the two germline ends. Germline CDR1 SGHTA, CDR2 FQGNSA. CDR3 DNA sequence: TGTGCCAGCAGCTTCATGCGGGTTTCGGAGACCCAGTACTTC. Protein sequence: CASSFMRVSETQYF.

This chain uses TRBV9 with TRBJ1-6; tentative D call: TRBD1 (5 bases). From germline, CDR1 is SGDLS and CDR2 YYNGEE. CDR3 size: 15 residues. V lost 0 bases to trimming and J lost 7 bases, with 11 bases between them. Here the CDR3 reads CASSVGGVANSPLHF. The CDR3, as DNA: TGTGCCAGCAGCGTAGGGGGGGTGGCGAATTCACCCCTCCACTTT.

The chain uses TRBV4-2 and TRBJ2-2; 7 nucleotides agree with TRBD1. Germline V lookup: CDR1 LGHNA, CDR2 YNFKEQ. The CDR3 runs to 15 residues. Losses at the gene ends were 0 bases for V and 3 bases for J; bases not matched to a gene: 1. DNA of the CDR3: TGTGCCAGCAGCCAAGAAGACAGGGACACCGGGGAGCTGTTTTTT. Protein: CASSQEDRDTGELFF.

The V gene is TRBV6-4, the J gene TRBJ1-1; TRBD1 agrees at 8 bases. The CDR3 loop spans 15 amino acids. CDR1 MRHNA and CDR2 SNTAGT come from the germline V gene. With V trimmed by 6 bases and J by 1 base, 7 bases remained unmatched. The CDR3 region has the DNA TGTGCCAGCAGAAACACCGGGACAGGGAACACTGAAGCTTTCTTT. Translated: CASRNTGTGNTEAFF.

The chain recombines TRBV4-2 with TRBJ2-1; the D is unclear. The CDR3 sequence is 15 residues long. The germline V gene encodes CDR1 LGHNA and CDR2 YNFKEQ. V lost 1 base and J lost 8, with 15 bases in between. For the CDR3, the DNA is TGTGCCAGCAGCCAAGGTCGAAGGTTGGGCGATGAGCAGTTCTTC. Residues: CASSQGRRLGDEQFF.

The V gene is TRBV28, the J gene TRBJ2-7, with 12 positions matching TRBD2. V lost 2 bases, J lost 3 bases, and 2 bases stayed unmatched. CDR1 is MDHEN and CDR2 is SYDVKM in the germline V gene. CDR3 size: 15 residues. This chain's CDR3 is CASSLVGLAGYEQYF. Written as DNA, the CDR3 is TGTGCCAGCAGTTTAGTGGGACTAGCGGGCTACGAGCAGTACTTC.

The rearrangement links TRBV5-1 to TRBJ2-5, with a possible D match to TRBD2 (5 bases). Between the trimmed V and J ends, which lost 3 bases and 9 bases, there was a span of 15 bases. Germline lookup yields CDR1 SGHRS and CDR2 YFSETQ. The length of the CDR3 is 13 residues. The CDR3 spells CASSWEEGRAQYF. The CDR3 bases are TGCGCCAGCAGCTGGGAAGAGGGAAGGGCCCAGTACTTC.

This clone was seen a few times. The chain carries TRBV14 and TRBJ1-6, with D possibly TRBD1 on 6 matching bases. This CDR3 is built from 15 residues. Germline V gene sequence: CDR1 SGHDN, CDR2 FVKESK. V was pared by 5 bases and J by 11 bases, with 19 bases between. The chain's CDR3 is CASSIRGGRGTPLHF. CDR3 in DNA: TGTGCCAGCAGCATCAGGGGCGGCAGGGGTACACCCCTCCACTTT.

The chain employs TRBV29-1 and TRBJ2-7, with D perhaps TRBD2 (5 bases). Germline lookup yields CDR1 SQVTM and CDR2 ANQGSEA. Trimming took 3 bases from V and 5 from J, leaving 17 bases between them. The CDR3 spans 14 residues. The CDR3, as DNA: TGCAGCGTTGAGGCCGGGGTAGCTGGGCACGAGCAGTACTTC. This codes for CSVEAGVAGHEQYF.

With regard to this clone: A junction boundary mismatches the germline segment, possibly from a read error. The same CDR3 is also encoded by other DNA sequences in this sample. The V gene is TRBV28, the J gene TRBJ1-2, with 9 bases matching TRBD1. Germline assignment: CDR1 MDHEN and CDR2 SYDVKM. The CDR3 has 14 amino acids. As DNA, the CDR3 is TGCGCCAGCAGGGGACAGGGCGGCGACTATGGCTACACCTTC. Translated: CASRGQGGDYGYTF.

This clone turned up a few times. The CDR3 region is CASSQDLSSREEGADTQYF. The CDR3 bases are TGCGCCAGCAGCCAAGATCTGAGTAGCCGGGAGGAGGGAGCAGATACGCAGTATTTT. This chain links TRBV4-1 with TRBJ2-3, with 7 bases aligning to TRBD2. Germline lookup yields CDR1 MGHRA and CDR2 YSYEKL. Trimming cost V 0 bases and J 4 bases; bases outside gene matches: 16. CDR3 size: 19 residues.

The CDR3 DNA reads as TGTGCCAGTAGTATAACAGGGAGAGATTCACCCCTCCACTTT. This sequence encodes CASSITGRDSPLHF. The chain carries TRBV19 and TRBJ1-6, with D maybe TRBD1 (6 bases). Germline CDR1 is LNHDA and CDR2 is SQIVND (reference sequence). Trimming took off 2 bases at V and 8 bases at J, with 10 bases between the two ends. The CDR3 loop spans 14 amino acids.

As to this clone: Different DNA sequences within this sample yield the same CDR3. The chain is built from TRBV11-3 and TRBJ2-1; 8 nucleotides align to TRBD1. V lost 5 bases and J lost 9; bases outside the gene matches: 9. CDR1 and CDR2 from the germline V gene are SGHNT and YENEEA. The CDR3 is 14 amino acids. The CDR3: CASSVGQGLAEQFF. As DNA, the CDR3 is TGTGCCAGCAGCGTAGGACAGGGTTTGGCTGAGCAGTTCTTC.